This T cell receptor beta chain derives from a study of shared clonotypes between healthy human individuals. Trimming cost V 5 bases and J 7 bases, with 15 bases left between them. This CDR3 is 14 amino acids long. Germline V gene lookup returns CDR1 LNHDA and CDR2 SQIVND (reference sequence). Sequencing used immunoSEQ multiplex PCR; TCRdb keeps in-frame clones, though not all of them. Of about 110,000 clones listed, about 67% were seen once; the top ten hold about 24%. The sequence was collected from a woman in her thirties in good health. The chain uses TRBV19 and TRBJ1-5; the D is unclear. The sample consisted of memory CD8+ T cells sorted from blood. Subset in this sample: CD45RO+ cells pooled with CCR7-negative TemRA cells. The CDR3 loop is CASSPREERQPQHF. The DNA for the CDR3 is TGTGCCAGTAGTCCAAGGGAAGAGCGCCAGCCCCAGCATTTT.